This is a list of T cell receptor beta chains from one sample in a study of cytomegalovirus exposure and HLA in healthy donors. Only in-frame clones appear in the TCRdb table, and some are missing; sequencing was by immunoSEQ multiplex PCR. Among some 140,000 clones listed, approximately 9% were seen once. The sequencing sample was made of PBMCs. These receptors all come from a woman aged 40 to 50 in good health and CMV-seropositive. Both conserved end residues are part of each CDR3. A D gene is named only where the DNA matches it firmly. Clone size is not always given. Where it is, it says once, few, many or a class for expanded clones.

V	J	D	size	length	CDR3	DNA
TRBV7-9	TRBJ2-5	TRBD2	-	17	CASSLGRLAGAQETQYF	TGTGCCAGCAGCTTAGGGCGACTAGCGGGAGCCCAAGAGACCCAGTACTTC
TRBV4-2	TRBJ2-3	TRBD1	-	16	CASSPGDRGSTDTQYF	TGTGCCAGCAGCCCGGGGGACAGGGGGAGCACAGATACGCAGTATTTT
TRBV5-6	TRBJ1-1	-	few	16	CASSLSDSVVDTEAFF	TGTGCCAGCAGCTTGTCGGACAGTGTAGTTGACACTGAAGCTTTCTTT
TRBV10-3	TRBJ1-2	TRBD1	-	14	CAISSPDRAYGYTF	TGTGCCATCAGTTCCCCGGACAGGGCCTATGGCTACACCTTC
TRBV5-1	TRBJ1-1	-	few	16	CASSLAAGARGTEAFF	TGCGCCAGCAGCTTGGCGGCAGGGGCACGGGGCACTGAAGCTTTCTTT
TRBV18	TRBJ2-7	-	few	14	CASSPFGQRYEQYF	TGTGCCAGCTCACCTTTTGGGCAACGCTACGAGCAGTACTTC
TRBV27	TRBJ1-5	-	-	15	CASSQLGLGGQPQHF	TGTGCCAGCAGTCAACTGGGACTTGGCGGTCAGCCCCAGCATTTT
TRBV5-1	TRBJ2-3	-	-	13	CASSAVIADTQYF	TGCGCCAGCAGCGCCGTGATAGCAGATACGCAGTATTTT
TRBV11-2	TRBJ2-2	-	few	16	CASSLNLVVKTGELFF	TGCGCCAGCAGCTTAAACCTAGTTGTTAAGACCGGGGAGCTGTTTTTT
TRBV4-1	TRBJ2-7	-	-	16	CASSLTHPGVTYEQYF	TGCGCCAGCAGCCTCACACACCCGGGGGTGACCTACGAGCAGTACTTC
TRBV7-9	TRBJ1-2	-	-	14	CASSFLGPAHGYTF	TGTGCCAGCAGCTTTTTGGGCCCCGCGCATGGCTACACCTTC
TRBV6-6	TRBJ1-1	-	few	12	CASSPQGSEAFF	TGTGCCAGCAGTCCCCAGGGCTCTGAAGCTTTCTTT
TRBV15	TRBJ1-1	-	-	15	CATSRDMGGYTEAFF	TGTGCCACCAGCAGAGATATGGGCGGGTACACTGAAGCTTTCTTT
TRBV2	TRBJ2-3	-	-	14	CASSGRVRTDTQYF	TGTGCCAGCAGTGGCAGGGTACGCACAGATACGCAGTATTTT
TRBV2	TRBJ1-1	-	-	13	CASSLGQHTEAFF	TGTGCCAGCAGCCTCGGACAGCACACTGAAGCTTTCTTT
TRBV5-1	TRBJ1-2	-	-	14	CASSPRDGYYGYTF	TGCGCCAGCAGCCCGCGGGACGGTTACTATGGCTACACCTTC
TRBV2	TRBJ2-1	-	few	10	CASSDDEQFF	TGTGCCAGCAGTGACGATGAGCAGTTCTTC
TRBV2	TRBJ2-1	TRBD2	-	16	CASSEVGGALANEQFF	TGTGCCAGCAGTGAAGTGGGAGGGGCGCTTGCCAATGAGCAGTTCTTC
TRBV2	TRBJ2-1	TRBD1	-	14	CASSTTGLYNEQFF	TGTGCCAGCAGTACGACAGGGTTGTACAATGAGCAGTTCTTC
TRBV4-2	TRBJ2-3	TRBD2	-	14	CASTPSGGADTQYF	TGTGCCAGCACTCCTAGCGGGGGGGCAGATACGCAGTATTTT
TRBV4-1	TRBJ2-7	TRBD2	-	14	CASSQELARREQYF	TGCGCCAGCAGCCAAGAACTAGCGAGGAGGGAGCAGTACTTC
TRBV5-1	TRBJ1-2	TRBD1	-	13	CASSTGQGSGYTF	TGCGCCAGCAGCACGGGACAGGGGAGCGGCTACACCTTC
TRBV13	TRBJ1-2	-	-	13	CASSLRGNYGYTF	TGTGCCAGCAGCTTACGGGGTAACTATGGCTACACCTTC
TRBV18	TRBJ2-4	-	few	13	CASSPTSSGIQYF	TGTGCCAGCTCGCCAACTAGCTCTGGCATTCAGTACTTC
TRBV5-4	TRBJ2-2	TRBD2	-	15	CASSPGLARPGELFF	TGTGCCAGCAGCCCGGGACTAGCGCGGCCCGGGGAGCTGTTTTTT
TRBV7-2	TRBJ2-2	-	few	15	CASSFRGGRSGELFF	TGTGCCAGCAGCTTTAGGGGGGGCCGGAGCGGGGAGCTGTTTTTT
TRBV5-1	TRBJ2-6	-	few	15	CASSFGGSGANVLTF	TGCGCCAGCAGCTTTGGGGGGTCTGGGGCCAACGTCCTGACTTTC
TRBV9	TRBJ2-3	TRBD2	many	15	CASSVGGGPEGAQYF	TGTGCCAGCAGCGTAGGCGGGGGGCCGGAGGGAGCGCAGTATTTT
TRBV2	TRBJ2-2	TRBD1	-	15	CASTSGTGDLGELFF	TGTGCCAGCACCTCCGGGACAGGGGATTTGGGGGAGCTGTTTTTT
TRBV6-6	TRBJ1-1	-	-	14	CATTVTERNTEAFF	TGTGCCACCACCGTGACAGAGAGGAACACTGAAGCTTTCTTT
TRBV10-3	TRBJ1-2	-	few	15	CAISESIGRENGYTF	TGTGCCATCAGTGAGTCGATAGGAAGGGAGAATGGCTACACCTTC
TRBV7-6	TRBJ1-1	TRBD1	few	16	CASSPRGGQGLTEAFF	TGTGCCAGCAGCCCACGTGGAGGACAGGGCTTGACTGAAGCTTTCTTT
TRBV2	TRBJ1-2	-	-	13	CASRARGSEGYTF	TGTGCCAGCCGAGCGCGGGGCTCGGAGGGCTACACCTTC
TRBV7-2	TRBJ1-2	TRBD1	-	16	CASSLAVQGTNYGYTF	TGTGCCAGCAGCTTAGCTGTACAGGGGACTAACTATGGCTACACCTTC
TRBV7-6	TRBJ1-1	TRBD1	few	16	CASSLAPGQGAIEAFF	TGTGCCAGCAGCTTAGCACCGGGACAGGGGGCTATTGAAGCTTTCTTT
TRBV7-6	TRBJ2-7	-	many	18	CASSRPGSIPATTYEQYF	TGTGCCAGCAGCCGTCCCGGGAGTATACCGGCGACCACCTACGAGCAGTACTTC
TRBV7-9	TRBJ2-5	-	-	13	CASSLGGSETQYF	TGTGCCAGCAGCTTAGGGGGCTCAGAGACCCAGTACTTC
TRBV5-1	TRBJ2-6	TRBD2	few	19	CASSLARGGLASGANVLTF	TGCGCCAGCAGCTTGGCACGGGGGGGTCTCGCCTCTGGGGCCAACGTCCTGACTTTC
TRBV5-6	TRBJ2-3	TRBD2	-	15	CASSPLAGGTDTQYF	TGTGCCAGCAGCCCTTTGGCGGGGGGGACAGATACGCAGTATTTT
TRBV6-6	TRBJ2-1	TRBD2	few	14	CASSYSGGANEQFF	TGTGCCAGCAGTTATAGCGGGGGGGCCAATGAGCAGTTCTTC
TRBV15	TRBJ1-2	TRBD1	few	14	CATSRGQGSYGYTF	TGTGCCACCAGCAGAGGACAGGGCAGCTATGGCTACACCTTC
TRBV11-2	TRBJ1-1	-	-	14	CASSPVDRNTEAFF	TGTGCCAGCAGCCCGGTAGACAGGAACACTGAAGCTTTCTTT
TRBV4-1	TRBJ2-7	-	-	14	CASSLGGQSSEQYF	TGCGCCAGCAGCCTAGGAGGGCAATCCAGCGAGCAGTACTTC
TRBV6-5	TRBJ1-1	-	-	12	CASSYSSGVAFF	TGTGCCAGCAGTTACTCTTCAGGGGTAGCTTTCTTT
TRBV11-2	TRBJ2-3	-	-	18	CASSLEGVAGYRADTQYF	TGTGCCAGCAGCTTAGAGGGAGTGGCAGGATATCGCGCAGATACGCAGTATTTT
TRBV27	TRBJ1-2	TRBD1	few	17	CASSDQGGPGKLYGYTF	TGTGCCAGCAGTGACCAGGGGGGCCCGGGTAAACTCTATGGCTACACCTTC
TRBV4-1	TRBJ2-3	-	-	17	CASSQLQAGQGTDTQYF	TGCGCCAGCAGCCAACTACAAGCGGGACAGGGCACAGATACGCAGTATTTT